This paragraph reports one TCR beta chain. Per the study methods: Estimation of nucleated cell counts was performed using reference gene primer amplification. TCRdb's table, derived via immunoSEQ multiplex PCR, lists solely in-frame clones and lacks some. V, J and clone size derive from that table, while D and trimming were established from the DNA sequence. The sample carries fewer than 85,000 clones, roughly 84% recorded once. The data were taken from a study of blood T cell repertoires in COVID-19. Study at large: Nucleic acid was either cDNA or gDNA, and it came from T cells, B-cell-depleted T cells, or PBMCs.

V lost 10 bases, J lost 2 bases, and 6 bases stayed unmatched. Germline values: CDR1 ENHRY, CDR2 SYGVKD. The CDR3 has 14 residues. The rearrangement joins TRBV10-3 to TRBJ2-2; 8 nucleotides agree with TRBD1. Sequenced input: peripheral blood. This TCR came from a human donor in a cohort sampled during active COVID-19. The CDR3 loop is CATQDRGNTGELFF. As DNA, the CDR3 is TGTGCCACCCAAGACAGGGGCAACACCGGGGAGCTGTTTTTT.